The T cell receptor (beta chain) described here comes from a study of blood T cell repertoires in COVID-19. V lost 10 bases, J lost 3 bases, and 14 bases lay in between. This CDR3 comprises 14 residues. Germline V lookup: CDR1 KGHDR, CDR2 SFDVKD. A single count supports this clone. Sequencing used immunoSEQ multiplex PCR; TCRdb keeps in-frame clones, though not all of them. The sample lists 200,000 to 300,000 clones, 75% to 90% occurring once. The chain joins TRBV24-1 to TRBJ2-2; the D gene is possibly TRBD2 (6 bases). This receptor was obtained from a man aged 55-75 years who had recovered from COVID-19. Sequencing used peripheral blood. The CDR3 nucleotides read TGTGCCACTTCCGGGACTCGTCACACCGGGGAGCTGTTTTTT. Translating gives CATSGTRHTGELFF.